Listed here are 31 T cell receptor beta chains from one sample, sequenced in a study of human T cells and chemical hapten exposure. Described time point: patch test 2, 6 weeks after DPC sensitization. Documented treatment: therapeutic diphenylcyclopropenone sensitization with weekly scalp DPC. Each CDR3 protein is one row after TCRdb ran MiXCR on the RACE reads. The sample has about 400,000 distinct CDR3 sequences; around 6% are singletons. Here the sequenced sample was whole blood, taken in connection with sensitization to the hapten diphenylcyclopropenone (DPC). All receptors derive from a woman aged 18-29 years with alopecia areata. Some clones in this sample may be carry-over from other donors' samples.

In its sample, this clonotype was seen a few times. V usage is TRBV5-5 and J usage is TRBJ1-2, with 11 bases matching TRBD1. From germline, CDR1 is SGHKS and CDR2 YYEKEE (reference sequence). The CDR3 extends over 17 amino acids. The V segment lost 1 base and the J segment 4 bases; nucleotides outside the gene matches: 9. The CDR3 DNA is TGTGCCAGCAGCTTGTACGGACAGGGGGCTCGAAGCTATGGCTACACCTTC. Protein: CASSLYGQGARSYGYTF.

This clonotype was counted at least ten times. This chain joins TRBV11-2 and TRBJ1-2; no firm D call. This CDR3 contains 14 residues. The V end lost 8 bases, the J end lost 2 bases, and 15 bases lay between the germline ends. In germline, CDR1 is SGHAT, CDR2 FQNNGV. CDR3 bases: TGTGCCAGCGCTTCAGGCAGCGGGAACTATGGCTACACCTTC. Amino acids: CASASGSGNYGYTF.

This clonotype was recorded at least ten times. The rearrangement uses TRBV15 and TRBJ1-2; D is unresolved. The CDR3 length is 14 residues. The germline CDR1 and CDR2 sequences are LNHNV and YYDKDF (reference sequence). V was trimmed by 2 bases and J by 8 bases, leaving 15 bases between them. CDR3 in DNA: TGTGCCACCAGCAGATCAAACTTGGGTGAGGGCTACACCTTC. This sequence encodes CATSRSNLGEGYTF.

This clonotype was recorded a few times. The chain has TRBV6-5 and TRBJ1-5, with 10 positions matching TRBD1. The germline gives CDR1 MNHEY, CDR2 SVGAGI. The J segment lost 5 bases and the V segment lost 5 bases, leaving 12 bases of the junction unmatched. The CDR3 sequence is 17 residues long. The DNA of the CDR3 is TGTGCCAGCAGTATCACCTGGACAGGGGGGCCCGATCAGCCCCAGCATTTT. Translated, it gives CASSITWTGGPDQPQHF.

V and J are TRBV6-2 or TRBV6-3 and TRBJ2-5, with TRBD2 matching over 7 bases. Germline loops: CDR1 MNHEY, CDR2 SVGEGT. The CDR3 consists of 15 residues. V lost 5 bases and J lost 6; bases outside the gene matches: 12. CDR3 amino acids: CASSTFGGGKKTQYF. For the CDR3, the DNA is TGTGCCAGCAGTACCTTTGGCGGGGGTAAGAAGACCCAGTACTTC.

In its sample, this clonotype was seen many times. The chain employs TRBV5-6 and TRBJ1-5; D is unresolved. The germline gives CDR1 SGHDT, CDR2 YYEEEE. This CDR3 comprises 14 residues. V was pared by 1 base and J by 3 bases, with 8 bases between. The CDR3 nucleotides read TGTGCCAGCAGCTTGTCGGCACCCAATCAGCCCCAGCATTTT. It specifies CASSLSAPNQPQHF.

The sample holds many counts of this clonotype. The CDR3 DNA is TGTGCCAGCAGTTCCGGGTCCTCCTACGAGCAGTACTTC. This gives the protein CASSSGSSYEQYF. The rearrangement uses TRBV27 and TRBJ2-7; D gene unclear. CDR3 size: 13 residues. Germline values: CDR1 MNHEY, CDR2 SMNVEV (reference sequence). Trimming removed 4 bases at V and 0 bases at J, with 7 bases between.

The chain combines TRBV12-5 with TRBJ2-1; TRBD2 agrees at 7 bases. Germline V gives CDR1 LGHNT, CDR2 FRNRAP. This CDR3 is built from 12 residues. Trimming took 6 bases from V and 12 from J; bases not matched to a gene: 8. For the CDR3, the DNA is TGTGCTAGTGGCTGGGACTACTTCTTGCAGTTCTTC. This encodes CASGWDYFLQFF.

This clonotype was observed at least ten times. The chain combines TRBV9 with TRBJ2-7, with D tentatively TRBD1 (5 bases). The germline gives CDR1 SGDLS, CDR2 YYNGEE. The CDR3 runs to 13 residues. The V end was cut by 0 bases, the J end by 6 bases, with 10 bases between. For the CDR3, the DNA is TGTGCCAGCAGCGTAGGCCAGGGTAGCGAGCAGTACTTC. Residues: CASSVGQGSEQYF.

This clonotype was counted at least ten times. The CDR3 sequence: CASSSLGTDTQYF. CDR3 bases: TGTGCCAGCAGCTCCCTGGGCACAGATACGCAGTATTTT. The chain links TRBV14 to TRBJ2-3; D gene uncertain. Trimming took 5 bases from V and 1 from J, leaving 7 bases between them. Germline lookup yields CDR1 SGHDN and CDR2 FVKESK. The CDR3 totals 13 residues.

This rearrangement joins TRBV3-1 to TRBJ2-1, with a weak D call TRBD1 (6 bases). The V gene lost 1 base and the J gene lost 8 bases, with 18 bases spanning the gap. The V gene's germline CDR1 is LGHDT and CDR2 YNNKEL (reference sequence). The CDR3 covers 16 residues. CDR3: CASSQGWQGISDEQFF. The CDR3 DNA follows: TGTGCCAGCAGCCAAGGGTGGCAGGGGATTAGTGATGAGCAGTTCTTC.

This clonotype was counted between two and nine times. The CDR3 loop is CSAAKGPSYEQYF. CDR3 nucleotides: TGCAGTGCGGCCAAGGGACCCTCATACGAGCAGTACTTC. The V and J genes are TRBV20-1 and TRBJ2-7; possibly TRBD1 or TRBD2 for D (5 bases each). Germline V CDR1 and CDR2: DFQATT, SNEGSKA (reference sequence). The CDR3 extends over 13 amino acids. The V and J ends lost 6 bases and 4 bases respectively, with 16 bases between them.

This clonotype was detected ten times or more. The chain links TRBV12-3 or TRBV12-4 to TRBJ2-4, with D possibly being TRBD1 (7 bases). The length of the CDR3 is 18 residues. Trimming removed 5 bases from V and 0 bases from J, with 20 bases in between. The CDR3 region is CASSRGTALNLAKNIQYF. The CDR3 DNA sequence: TGTGCCAGCAGTCGGGGGACAGCCTTGAACCTAGCCAAAAACATTCAGTACTTC.

This clonotype was observed a few times. The chain combines TRBV20-1 with TRBJ1-1; D may be TRBD1 (5 bases). CDR1 is DFQATT, CDR2 SNEGSKA, per germline (reference sequence). V was shortened by 6 bases and J by 3 bases, with 20 bases between the two germline ends. The CDR3 has 15 amino acids. The CDR3 is CSARDFSSGDTEAFF. The CDR3 nucleotides read TGCAGTGCCCGGGACTTCTCCTCTGGAGACACTGAAGCTTTCTTT.

The genes are TRBV12-3 or TRBV12-4 and TRBJ2-5; D is possibly TRBD2 (6 bases). V was cut by 7 bases and J by 2 bases, with 17 bases left in between. The length of the CDR3 is 15 residues. CDR3 in amino acids: CASTPTRGLQETQYF. The CDR3 DNA follows: TGTGCCAGCACTCCGACGCGGGGCCTTCAAGAGACCCAGTACTTC.

This clonotype has just a few counts. The V call is TRBV5-5, the J call TRBJ2-6; no clear D. Trimming removed 2 bases from V and 0 bases from J, with 9 bases in between. Germline CDR1 and CDR2: SGHKS and YYEKEE (reference sequence). The CDR3 runs 16 residues. CDR3 nucleotides: TGTGCCAGCAGCTTTCAGCCCATCTCTGGGGCCAACGTCCTGACTTTC. Protein sequence: CASSFQPISGANVLTF.

This clonotype was found many times. The V call is TRBV5-1, the J call TRBJ1-3, with 7 bases matching TRBD1. The CDR3 sequence is 14 residues long. V lost 4 bases, J lost 4 bases, and 5 bases stayed unmatched. CDR1 and CDR2 from the germline V gene are SGHRS and YFSETQ. The CDR3 DNA reads TGCGCCAGCAGCGTACAGGGGCCCGGAAACACCATATATTTT. Translation gives CASSVQGPGNTIYF.

In this sample, this clonotype turned up a few times. CDR3 sequence (DNA): TGTGCCAGCAGCTTAAGAGCGGGGGGCCCCTACGAGCAGTACTTC. Its protein is CASSLRAGGPYEQYF. The chain uses TRBV7-6 and TRBJ2-7; the match to TRBD2 covers 9 bases. Per the germline V gene, CDR1 is SGHVS and CDR2 is FNYEAQ. J was trimmed by 2 bases and V by 2 bases; bases with no gene match: 4. The CDR3 extends over 15 amino acids.

In its sample, this clonotype was seen a few times. The rearrangement uses TRBV7-2 and TRBJ2-1; TRBD2 agrees at 9 bases. The CDR3 is 18 amino acids. V lost 1 base to trimming and J lost 0 bases; unmatched junction nucleotides: 7. Germline loops: CDR1 SGHTA, CDR2 FQGNSA. In DNA form, the CDR3 reads TGTGCCAGCAGCTTAGGCCTAGCGGGGACTACCTCCTACAATGAGCAGTTCTTC. Translated: CASSLGLAGTTSYNEQFF.

Regarding this clonotype: Mismatch with germline at one junction end may stem from a read error. The rearrangement uses TRBV2 and TRBJ2-7, with 10 bases fitting TRBD2. The germline CDR1 and CDR2 sequences are SNHLY and FYNNEI. CDR3 length: 16 amino acids. CDR3 DNA sequence: TGTGCCAGCAAGAATTCGATGCTAGCGGGGGACCCGTTGTCCCACTTC. It yields the protein CASKNSMLAGDPLSHF. Filled out from reference TRBV2 and TRBJ2-7, the complete variable domain reads EPEVTQTPSHQVTQMGQEVILRCVPISNHLYFYWYRQILGQKVEFLVSFYNNEISEKSEIFDDQFSVERPDGSNFTLKIRSTKLEDSAMYFCASKNSMLAGDPLSHFGPGTRLTVT.

This chain links TRBV6-2 or TRBV6-3 with TRBJ2-3, with 11 bases identical to TRBD2. The CDR3 is 17 residues long. The J segment lost 6 bases and the V segment lost 0 bases, leaving 8 bases of the junction unmatched. Per the germline V gene, CDR1 is MNHEY and CDR2 is SVGEGT. The CDR3 DNA reads TGTGCCAGCAGTTACTCGAGAATAGCGGGGGGGCCCGATACGCAGTATTTT. It specifies CASSYSRIAGGPDTQYF.

This clonotype has just a few counts. The V gene is TRBV23-1, the J gene TRBJ1-3, with 7 bases that match TRBD1. TRBV23-1 is designated an ORF whose function remains uncertain. J lost 4 bases, V lost 6 bases, and 9 bases had no gene match. This CDR3 spans 15 amino acids. CDR3 sequence reads: CASREGAQAGNTIYF. The CDR3 bases are TGCGCCAGCAGGGAGGGGGCCCAGGCGGGAAACACCATATATTTT.

This clonotype was seen repeatedly, ten times or more. V usage is TRBV7-3 and J usage is TRBJ1-4, with no clear D. Germline V gives CDR1 SGHTA, CDR2 FQGTGA. Trimming left V 0 bases short and J 6 bases short, with 20 bases between. The length of the CDR3 is 18 residues. The CDR3 region has the DNA TGTGCCAGCAGCTTAACAAACCACCCGACCCACTATCATGAAAAACTGTTTTTT. It encodes CASSLTNHPTHYHEKLFF.

This clonotype was seen only a few times. For the CDR3, the DNA is TGTGCCAGCAGCTTACTAGCGGACAATGAGCAGTTCTTC. Translated: CASSLLADNEQFF. The rearrangement joins TRBV7-9 to TRBJ2-1, with 7 bases fitting TRBD2. Germline trimming cut 2 bases from V and 5 bases from J; bases unmatched to any gene: 0. The CDR3 loop spans 13 amino acids. Germline V gene lookup returns CDR1 SEHNR and CDR2 FQNEAQ (reference sequence).

V is TRBV27 and J is TRBJ1-2; D is uncertain. V was shortened by 5 bases and J by 5 bases, with 15 bases between the two germline ends. The CDR3 runs 14 residues. CDR1 and CDR2 (germline): MNHEY, SMNVEV (reference sequence). CDR3 residues: CASSTDGLEYGYTF. The CDR3 coding sequence is TGTGCCAGCAGTACGGACGGGTTGGAATATGGCTACACCTTC.

This clonotype has a count of ten or more. The V call is TRBV12-3 or TRBV12-4, the J call TRBJ2-7, with D uncertain. V lost 4 bases, J lost 0 bases, and 13 bases lay in between. The CDR3 is 15 residues long. This chain's CDR3 is CASSSSDRDSYEQYF. CDR3 DNA sequence: TGTGCCAGCAGTTCCTCGGACCGTGACTCCTACGAGCAGTACTTC.

About this clonotype itself: The junction differs from germline at one of its ends, possibly a read error. Here the CDR3 DNA reads TGTGCTAGCAGCAAGGGACAGGGGTTTCCCTACACCTTC. This sequence encodes CASSKGQGFPYTF. The rearrangement joins TRBV7-7 to TRBJ1-2; 10 nucleotides agree with TRBD1. The CDR3 contains 13 residues. Germline assignment: CDR1 SSHAT and CDR2 FNYEAQ (reference sequence).

In its sample, this clonotype was seen a few times. The J gene is TRBJ2-5, the V gene TRBV20-1, with 9 bases identical to TRBD2. After removal of 3 bases from V and 3 bases from J, the junction contained 8 bases not matched to a gene. The CDR3 spans 15 residues. Germline CDR1 reads DFQATT; CDR2 reads SNEGSKA (reference sequence). CDR3 amino acids: CSASSAGGPEETQYF. The CDR3 region has the DNA TGCAGTGCTAGTTCGGCGGGGGGGCCCGAAGAGACCCAGTACTTC.

This clonotype occurred many times. The chain couples TRBV15 to TRBJ2-1; 9 bases agree with TRBD1. The CDR3 has 14 residues. Germline V gene sequence: CDR1 LNHNV, CDR2 YYDKDF (reference sequence). V gave up 3 bases and J gave up 6 bases; unmatched junction bases: 3. The CDR3: CATSSRTGVNEQFF. CDR3 in DNA: TGTGCCACCAGCAGTAGGACAGGGGTCAATGAGCAGTTCTTC. Full variable domain (missing parts from reference TRBV15 and TRBJ2-1): DAMVIQNPRYQVTQFGKPVTLSCSQTLNHNVMYWYQQKSSQAPKLLFHYYDKDFNNEADTPDNFQSRRPNTSFCFLDIRSPGLGDTAMYLCATSSRTGVNEQFFGPGTRLTVL.

This clonotype was found a few times. The CDR3: CASRVAGGYEQFF. The CDR3 DNA reads TGTGCCAGCAGAGTAGCGGGGGGGTATGAGCAGTTCTTC. The chain carries TRBV27 and TRBJ2-1; 11 bases line up with TRBD2. In germline, CDR1 is MNHEY, CDR2 SMNVEV (reference sequence). The trim removed 6 bases at V and 8 bases at J, leaving 3 bases unmatched. The CDR3 has 13 residues.

This clonotype has only a few counts. The rearrangement links TRBV2 to TRBJ1-1, with a possible D match to TRBD1 (6 bases). The CDR3 has 15 residues. The V gene's germline CDR1 is SNHLY and CDR2 FYNNEI. V lost 5 bases and J lost 0, with 13 bases in between. CDR3 region: CASSKQGKMNTEAFF. In DNA, the CDR3 is TGTGCCAGCAGTAAACAGGGTAAAATGAACACTGAAGCTTTCTTT.